These 8 T cell receptor beta chains were all obtained from the same sample, sequenced in a study of shared clonotypes between healthy human individuals. Repertoires were generated with immunoSEQ multiplex PCR, while TCRdb's copy carries only in-frame clones and drops some. The profile shows roughly 720,000 clones, less than 95% of them singletons. The specimen was memory CD8+ T cells from PBMCs. Sample subset: CD45RO+ cells pooled with CCR7-negative TemRA cells. The receptors were sampled from a young man in good health. Some clones in this sample may be carry-over from other donors' samples.

The chain employs TRBV29-1 and TRBJ2-5, with D unclear. TRBJ2-7 explains the end of the DNA better; the J call may be wrong. There are 13 residues in the CDR3. The germline V gene has CDR1 SQVTM and CDR2 ANQGSEA. CDR3 DNA sequence: TGCAGCGTTGTGGCAACCCCCTCCCGCGAGCAGTACTTC. Translating it yields CSVVATPSREQYF.

This rearrangement joins TRBV15 to TRBJ2-1; 7 bases map to TRBD1. This CDR3 comprises 16 residues. Germline V CDR1 and CDR2: LNHNV, YYDKDF (reference sequence). V dropped 3 bases and J dropped 5; count of bases not matched to a gene: 10. Here the CDR3 reads CATSSTDGTDDNEQFF. Here the CDR3 DNA reads TGTGCCACCAGCAGCACGGATGGGACAGATGACAATGAGCAGTTCTTC.

CDR3 sequence: CASSVGRSGELFF. CDR3 coding DNA: TGTGCCAGCAGCGTTGGTAGGAGCGGGGAGCTGTTTTTT. The chain links TRBV9 to TRBJ2-2; D remains unclear. Per the germline V gene, CDR1 is SGDLS and CDR2 is YYNGEE. V was shortened by 2 bases and J by 7 bases, with 9 bases between the two germline ends. The CDR3 length is 13 residues.

This clone is medium-sized in the sample. Other DNA sequences in the same sample also yield this CDR3. The chain carries TRBV7-9 and TRBJ2-1; D is undetermined. The V end was cut by 5 bases, the J end by 4 bases, with 15 bases between. Germline CDR1 SEHNR, CDR2 FQNEAQ (reference sequence). The CDR3 consists of 15 residues. The DNA for the CDR3 is TGTGCCAGCAGCCCCCTGGAGACCTCTTACAATGAGCAGTTCTTC. Translation gives CASSPLETSYNEQFF.

The chain couples TRBV7-9 to TRBJ2-7, with 8 positions matching TRBD2. V was clipped by 4 bases and J by 5 bases; unmatched bases: 19. Germline V CDR1 and CDR2: SEHNR, FQNEAQ (reference sequence). This CDR3 has 18 amino acids. For the CDR3, the DNA is TGTGCCAGCAGCTCCCCCTTTAGCGGGGAGACACCTGGCCACGAGCAGTACTTC. Its protein is CASSSPFSGETPGHEQYF.

The chain recombines TRBV5-1 with TRBJ2-3; the D is unclear. V lost 2 bases and J lost 0, with 10 bases in between. Germline values: CDR1 SGHRS, CDR2 YFSETQ. This CDR3 is built from 15 residues. CDR3 bases: TGCGCCAGCAGCTTTAAGGCCCTTAGCACAGATACGCAGTATTTT. Residues: CASSFKALSTDTQYF.

The CDR3: CSVEQGASYEQYF. CDR3 nucleotide sequence: TGCAGCGTTGAACAGGGGGCCTCCTACGAGCAGTACTTC. The gene calls are TRBV29-1 and TRBJ2-7; 8 nucleotides line up with TRBD1. The trim removed 2 bases at V and 0 bases at J, leaving 0 bases unmatched. Looked up from germline, CDR1 is SQVTM and CDR2 is ANQGSEA. The CDR3 extends over 13 amino acids.

The chain recombines TRBV5-6 with TRBJ1-2, with 9 nucleotides matching TRBD1. V was pared by 0 bases and J by 10 bases, with 4 bases of the junction left unmatched. Per the germline V gene, CDR1 is SGHDT and CDR2 is YYEEEE. CDR3 length: 13 residues. CDR3 coding DNA: TGTGCCAGCAGCTTGGACAGGGGGCTCCTCTACACCTTC. Translated, it gives CASSLDRGLLYTF.